The entry below describes one T cell receptor (beta chain). This entry belongs to a study of T cell changes during pregnancy in multiple sclerosis. Produced via immunoSEQ multiplex PCR; TCRdb's table is partial and in-frame only. The sample carries around 36,000 clones, 80% to 95% recorded once. V gave up 7 bases and J gave up 6 bases, with 19 bases separating them. Germline V gene lookup returns CDR1 SGHNT and CDR2 YYREEE (reference sequence). The CDR3 covers 15 residues. The chain couples TRBV5-4 to TRBJ2-2; weak D call: TRBD2 (6 bases). This sequence was found in a female donor with multiple sclerosis, enrolled in a pregnancy study. The sequences come from CD8+ T cells from peripheral blood mononuclear cells, collected in the first trimester of pregnancy. In nucleotides, the CDR3 is TGTGCCAGCCGGCCGGCGGGGTACAAACCCGGGGAGCTGTTTTTT. Amino acid sequence: CASRPAGYKPGELFF.